These 31 T cell receptor beta chains originate from one sample sequenced in a study of T cell repertoires in ileal Crohn's disease. Some clones are missing from TCRdb's copy, which holds only in-frame ones; the method was immunoSEQ multiplex PCR. The data contain roughly 5,200 clones, roughly 84% of them singletons. Time point specified: proximal margin of the surgical specimen (macroscopically non-inflamed). The sequenced material came from ileal tissue. Every receptor here comes from an adult with Crohn's disease.

V and J are TRBV2 and TRBJ1-1, with D uncertain. CDR1 is SNHLY, CDR2 FYNNEI, per germline. The CDR3 spans 12 residues. V lost 4 bases and J lost 6, with 9 bases in between. CDR3 DNA: TGTGCCAGCAGTGCCGAGACACCTGAAGCTTTCTTT. This sequence encodes CASSAETPEAFF. Filled out from reference TRBV2 and TRBJ1-1, the complete variable domain reads EPEVTQTPSHQVTQMGQEVILRCVPISNHLYFYWYRQILGQKVEFLVSFYNNEISEKSEIFDDQFSVERPDGSNFTLKIRSTKLEDSAMYFCASSAETPEAFFGQGTRLTVV.

CDR3 in DNA: TGTGCCAGCAGCTTGGCGGACAGGGTGGGTTCACCCCTCCACTTT. This encodes CASSLADRVGSPLHF. The chain joins TRBV5-6 to TRBJ1-6; TRBD1 agrees at 8 bases. J gave up 9 bases and V 0 bases, and 5 bases lay outside the gene matches. Per germline, CDR1 SGHDT and CDR2 YYEEEE. The CDR3 has 15 residues. Full variable domain (rest looked up from reference TRBV5-6 and TRBJ1-6): DAGVTQSPTHLIKTRGQQVTLRCSPKSGHDTVSWYQQALGQGPQFIFQYYEEEERQRGNFPDRFSGHQFPNYSSELNVNALLLGDSALYLCASSLADRVGSPLHFGNGTRLTVT.

This sequence joins TRBV30 and TRBJ1-6; D is uncertain. The CDR3 has 13 residues. V was pared by 0 bases and J by 5 bases, with 5 bases between. Germline V lookup: CDR1 GTSNPN, CDR2 SVGIG (reference sequence). In nucleotides, the CDR3 is TGTGCCTGGAGTGTACTCGATAATTCACCCCTCCACTTT. Its translation: CAWSVLDNSPLHF. The whole variable domain, remainder taken from reference TRBV30 and TRBJ1-6, is SQTIHQWPATLVQPVGSPLSLECTVEGTSNPNLYWYRQAAGRGLQLLFYSVGIGQISSEVPQNLSASRPQDRQFILSSKKLLLSDSGFYLCAWSVLDNSPLHFGNGTRLTVT.

This clone was seen more than once but under ten times. The rearrangement uses TRBV6-4 and TRBJ1-1; 8 bases fit TRBD1. The CDR3 totals 13 residues. The germline CDR1 and CDR2 sequences are MRHNA and SNTAGT. The V segment lost 2 bases and the J segment 6 bases; nucleotides outside the gene matches: 2. CDR3 nucleotides: TGTGCCAGCAGTGACCAGGGGGCCTCTGAAGCTTTCTTT. Amino acid sequence: CASSDQGASEAFF.

This chain uses TRBV9 with TRBJ1-1; D is undetermined. This CDR3 comprises 13 residues. Trimming left V 7 bases short and J 2 bases short, with 12 bases between. Germline-derived CDR1 and CDR2 are SGDLS and YYNGEE. CDR3 nucleotide sequence: TGTGCCAGCCAGAAAGGAGTCAACACTGAAGCTTTCTTT. This encodes CASQKGVNTEAFF.

J is TRBJ1-1 and V is TRBV27, with D tentatively TRBD1 (5 bases). The CDR3 runs 15 residues. CDR1 is MNHEY, CDR2 SMNVEV, per germline (reference sequence). The germline V and J ends were trimmed by 3 bases and 4 bases, with 15 bases remaining between them. CDR3 region: CASSLKTGLSTEAFF. The CDR3 nucleotides read TGTGCCAGCAGTTTGAAAACAGGTTTGAGCACTGAAGCTTTCTTT.

The chain combines TRBV6-5 with TRBJ2-6, with D hard to call. The CDR3 sequence is 13 residues long. Trimming stripped 9 bases from V and 3 bases from J, with 9 bases between. Germline values: CDR1 MNHEY, CDR2 SVGAGI. CDR3 in amino acids: CASALGGANVLTF. CDR3 bases: TGTGCCAGTGCTCTGGGTGGGGCCAACGTCCTGACTTTC.

The CDR3, as DNA: TGTGCCAGCAGCCATCGAGGTTACACCGGGGAGCTGTTTTTT. Its protein is CASSHRGYTGELFF. The V gene is TRBV13, the J gene TRBJ2-2, with no clear D. This CDR3 has 14 residues. V lost 5 bases, J lost 3 bases, and 10 bases lay in between. Germline V gene lookup returns CDR1 PRHDT and CDR2 FYEKMQ (reference sequence).

The chain joins TRBV19 to TRBJ1-5, with D maybe TRBD1 (6 bases). Germline V gene data show CDR1 as LNHDA and CDR2 as SQIVND (reference sequence). This CDR3 region has 14 residues. Trimming cost V 7 bases and J 8 bases, with 18 bases left between them. This chain's CDR3 is CASTLGGALEPQHF. The CDR3 region has the DNA TGTGCCAGTACTCTCGGGGGGGCTTTGGAGCCCCAGCATTTT.

This chain joins TRBV6-5 and TRBJ2-1; D remains unclear. V lost 0 bases and J 5 bases, leaving 11 bases between the germline ends. The germline gives CDR1 MNHEY, CDR2 SVGAGI. The CDR3 runs to 15 residues. CDR3 DNA: TGTGCCAGCAGTTACTCGAGGTCTGGCGACAATGAGCAGTTCTTC. Amino acid sequence: CASSYSRSGDNEQFF.

The chain recombines TRBV10-3 with TRBJ1-1; D gene unclear. The CDR3 consists of 11 residues. CDR1 is ENHRY, CDR2 SYGVKD, per germline. The ends were cut back, 11 bases at V and 2 bases at J, with 9 bases in the middle. CDR3 amino acids: CASAGNTEAFF. CDR3 nucleotides: TGTGCCTCCGCCGGAAACACTGAAGCTTTCTTT.

The CDR3 sequence: CASSFGDGTGGADEQFF. In DNA, the CDR3 is TGTGCCAGCAGCTTTGGCGACGGGACAGGGGGCGCGGATGAGCAGTTCTTC. The chain couples TRBV11-3 to TRBJ2-1; 12 bases align to TRBD1. The V gene's germline CDR1 is SGHNT and CDR2 YENEEA. J was trimmed by 8 bases and V by 3 bases; bases with no gene match: 11. This CDR3 comprises 17 residues.

This CDR3 reads CASSFAGQGAIGELFF. The CDR3 DNA follows: TGCGCCAGCAGCTTTGCGGGACAGGGAGCAATCGGGGAGCTGTTTTTT. The V call is TRBV5-1, the J call TRBJ2-2, with 9 bases fitting TRBD1. The J segment lost 7 bases and the V segment lost 2 bases, leaving 9 bases of the junction unmatched. Germline values: CDR1 SGHRS, CDR2 YFSETQ. This CDR3 is built from 16 residues.

V is TRBV18 and J is TRBJ2-7; D call uncertain. Trimming shortened V by 4 bases and J by 0 bases, and 7 bases separated the two germline ends. This CDR3 has 13 amino acids. CDR1 KGHSH and CDR2 LQKENI come from the germline V gene. The CDR3 bases are TGTGCCAGCTCACTTGGAAACTCCTACGAGCAGTACTTC. Protein sequence: CASSLGNSYEQYF.

This clone has more than one count but fewer than ten. The chain recombines TRBV7-8 with TRBJ1-1; 7 positions agree with TRBD1. Germline V CDR1 and CDR2: SGHVS, FQNEAQ. The ends lost 2 bases at V and 4 bases at J; junction bases unmatched: 4. This CDR3 is built from 14 residues. The CDR3 DNA follows: TGTGCCAGCAGCTTAAGCAGGGGGGTCACTGAAGCTTTCTTT. This translates into CASSLSRGVTEAFF. Looking up the rest from reference TRBV7-8 and TRBJ1-1 gives the full variable domain: GAGVSQSPRYKVAKRGQDVALRCDPISGHVSLFWYQQALGQGPEFLTYFQNEAQLDKSGLPSDRFFAERPEGSVSTLKIQRTQQEDSAVYLCASSLSRGVTEAFFGQGTRLTVV.

The chain uses TRBV7-8 and TRBJ1-5, with D unresolved. The CDR3 contains 16 residues. Germline V gene lookup returns CDR1 SGHVS and CDR2 FQNEAQ. The ends were cut back, 4 bases at V and 7 bases at J, with 20 bases in the middle. This CDR3 is CASSSDLRWAGQPQHF. The CDR3 DNA follows: TGTGCCAGCAGCTCGGATTTGCGATGGGCGGGACAGCCCCAGCATTTT.

In regard to this clone: Other DNA sequences in this sample translate to the same CDR3. The rearrangement links TRBV7-6 to TRBJ1-1; D unclear. Per germline, CDR1 SGHVS and CDR2 FNYEAQ. This CDR3 contains 14 residues. Trimming removed 1 base at V and 1 base at J, with 7 bases between. The CDR3 DNA reads as TGTGCCAGCAGCTTAGAGGAGACGAACACTGAAGCTTTCTTT. This gives the protein CASSLEETNTEAFF. Complete variable domain (other parts from reference TRBV7-6 and TRBJ1-1): GAGVSQSPRYKVTKRGQDVALRCDPISGHVSLYWYRQALGQGPEFLTYFNYEAQQDKSGLPNDRFSAERPEGSISTLTIQRTEQRDSAMYRCASSLEETNTEAFFGQGTRLTVV.

The genes are TRBV2 and TRBJ1-4, with no clear D. This CDR3 comprises 16 residues. Trimming took off 5 bases at V and 8 bases at J, with 21 bases between the two ends. CDR1 and CDR2 (germline): SNHLY, FYNNEI. CDR3 DNA sequence: TGTGCCAGCAGTCTCCCAAGACTTGGTGGGAGGGAAAAACTGTTTTTT. It is translated as CASSLPRLGGREKLFF.

The chain combines TRBV7-2 with TRBJ2-7; D gene unclear. The V and J ends lost 3 bases and 3 bases respectively, with 12 bases between them. Germline CDR1 and CDR2: SGHTA and FQGNSA. This CDR3 spans 14 amino acids. In nucleotides, the CDR3 is TGTGCCAGCAGCTTTTCCCGAGACGACTACGAGCAGTACTTC. This sequence encodes CASSFSRDDYEQYF. The entire variable domain, with the rest obtained from reference TRBV7-2 and TRBJ2-7, is as follows: GAGVSQSPSNKVTEKGKDVELRCDPISGHTALYWYRQSLGQGLEFLIYFQGNSAPDKSGLPSDRFSAERTGGSVSTLTIQRTQQEDSAVYLCASSFSRDDYEQYFGPGTRLTVT.

V and J are TRBV5-1 and TRBJ2-1; TRBD2 matches at 8 bases. Germline loops: CDR1 SGHRS, CDR2 YFSETQ. V lost 2 bases, J lost 12 bases, and 7 bases stayed unmatched. This CDR3 spans 13 amino acids. The CDR3, as DNA: TGCGCCAGCAGCTTTGGTAGCGGGGTCGGGCAGTTCTTC. It translates to CASSFGSGVGQFF.

This sequence joins TRBV19 and TRBJ2-7; 10 bases are a match to TRBD1. Unmatched junction bases numbered 1, after V lost 5 bases and J lost 3 bases. CDR1 is LNHDA and CDR2 is SQIVND in the germline V gene (reference sequence). CDR3 length: 13 residues. The CDR3 loop reads CASSRTGGYEQYF. DNA of the CDR3: TGTGCCAGTAGTCGGACAGGGGGCTACGAGCAGTACTTC.

V gene TRBV2 combines with J gene TRBJ1-2, with TRBD1 matching 9 bases. CDR1 SNHLY and CDR2 FYNNEI come from the germline V gene. The CDR3 runs 15 residues. The trim removed 6 bases at V and 5 bases at J, leaving 10 bases unmatched. The CDR3 here is CASSANRGRWYGYTF. The CDR3 nucleotides read TGTGCCAGCAGCGCCAACAGGGGGCGATGGTATGGCTACACCTTC. The entire variable domain, with the rest obtained from reference TRBV2 and TRBJ1-2, is as follows: EPEVTQTPSHQVTQMGQEVILRCVPISNHLYFYWYRQILGQKVEFLVSFYNNEISEKSEIFDDQFSVERPDGSNFTLKIRSTKLEDSAMYFCASSANRGRWYGYTFGSGTRLTVV.

The CDR3 protein is CATYYEQYF. CDR3 nucleotides: TGTGCCACTTACTACGAGCAGTACTTC. The chain employs TRBV5-8 and TRBJ2-7; D not resolved. The ends were cut back, 9 bases at V and 3 bases at J, with 4 bases in the middle. CDR3 size: 9 residues. Germline V gene data show CDR1 as SGHTS and CDR2 as YDEGEE.

This clone is a singleton in its sample. The chain employs TRBV4-2 and TRBJ1-3; D is ambiguous. CDR3 size: 13 residues. Between the trimmed V and J ends, which lost 8 bases and 4 bases, there was a span of 12 bases. Germline lookup yields CDR1 LGHNA and CDR2 YNFKEQ. The CDR3 DNA reads as TGTGCCAGCCTAAATCCCTCGGGAAACACCATATATTTT. Amino acid sequence: CASLNPSGNTIYF.

This chain uses TRBV18 with TRBJ2-3; 8 positions agree with TRBD2. The CDR3 has 16 residues. V dropped 3 bases and J dropped 3; count of bases not matched to a gene: 8. The germline V gene has CDR1 KGHSH and CDR2 LQKENI. The CDR3 DNA is TGTGCCAGCTCACCGTTGAGCGGGAGTAGGACAGATACGCAGTATTTT. Protein: CASSPLSGSRTDTQYF.

The CDR3 nucleotides read TGTGCCAGCAGCGTAGGGGCCCAGGGCGGTTACAATGAGCAGTTCTTC. Translation gives CASSVGAQGGYNEQFF. V usage is TRBV9 and J usage is TRBJ2-1; tentative D call: TRBD1 (5 bases). The V end lost 0 bases, the J end lost 4 bases, and 14 bases lay between the germline ends. From germline, CDR1 is SGDLS and CDR2 YYNGEE. The CDR3 totals 16 residues.

This chain uses TRBV28 with TRBJ1-3; D not certain. Germline V gene data show CDR1 as MDHEN and CDR2 as SYDVKM. V dropped 3 bases and J dropped 3 bases, with 6 bases sitting between them. This CDR3 has 13 residues. The CDR3 DNA reads as TGTGCCAGCAGTTTTCCGGTTGGAAACACCATATATTTT. Protein: CASSFPVGNTIYF.

This rearrangement joins TRBV18 to TRBJ1-1; 7 nucleotides align to TRBD1. Trimming cost V 3 bases and J 6 bases; bases outside gene matches: 4. This CDR3 is built from 13 residues. CDR1 KGHSH and CDR2 LQKENI come from the germline V gene. Here the CDR3 reads CASSPRQGPEAFF. The CDR3 nucleotides are TGTGCCAGCTCACCCCGACAGGGCCCTGAAGCTTTCTTT.

The J gene is TRBJ1-4, the V gene TRBV7-8, with D uncertain. Germline CDR1 SGHVS, CDR2 FQNEAQ. Between the trimmed V and J ends, which lost 2 bases and 8 bases, there was a span of 12 bases. The CDR3 sequence is 14 residues long. This chain's CDR3 is CASSLSGNYEKLFF. CDR3 sequence (DNA): TGTGCCAGCAGCTTAAGCGGCAATTACGAAAAACTGTTTTTT. Based on the CDR3 plus reference TRBV7-8 and TRBJ1-4, the full variable domain is GAGVSQSPRYKVAKRGQDVALRCDPISGHVSLFWYQQALGQGPEFLTYFQNEAQLDKSGLPSDRFFAERPEGSVSTLKIQRTQQEDSAVYLCASSLSGNYEKLFFGSGTQLSVL.

This chain uses TRBV19 with TRBJ2-1, with TRBD2 matching 10 bases. From germline, CDR1 is LNHDA and CDR2 SQIVND (reference sequence). J was trimmed by 10 bases and V by 4 bases; bases with no gene match: 7. The CDR3 extends over 14 amino acids. CDR3: CASSKREGWGEQFF. Written as DNA, the CDR3 is TGTGCCAGTAGTAAGCGGGAGGGCTGGGGCGAGCAGTTCTTC. The whole variable domain, filled in from reference TRBV19 and TRBJ2-1, reads DGGITQSPKYLFRKEGQNVTLSCEQNLNHDAMYWYRQDPGQGLRLIYYSQIVNDFQKGDIAEGYSVSREKKESFPLTVTSAQKNPTAFYLCASSKREGWGEQFFGPGTRLTVL.

The gene calls are TRBV27 and TRBJ2-7, with TRBD1 identical over 7 bases. After removal of 3 bases from V and 3 bases from J, the junction contained 5 bases not matched to a gene. Germline V CDR1 and CDR2: MNHEY, SMNVEV (reference sequence). The CDR3 loop spans 14 amino acids. The CDR3 DNA follows: TGTGCCAGCAGTTTCAAGACAGGGTACTACGAGCAGTACTTC. Its translation: CASSFKTGYYEQYF.